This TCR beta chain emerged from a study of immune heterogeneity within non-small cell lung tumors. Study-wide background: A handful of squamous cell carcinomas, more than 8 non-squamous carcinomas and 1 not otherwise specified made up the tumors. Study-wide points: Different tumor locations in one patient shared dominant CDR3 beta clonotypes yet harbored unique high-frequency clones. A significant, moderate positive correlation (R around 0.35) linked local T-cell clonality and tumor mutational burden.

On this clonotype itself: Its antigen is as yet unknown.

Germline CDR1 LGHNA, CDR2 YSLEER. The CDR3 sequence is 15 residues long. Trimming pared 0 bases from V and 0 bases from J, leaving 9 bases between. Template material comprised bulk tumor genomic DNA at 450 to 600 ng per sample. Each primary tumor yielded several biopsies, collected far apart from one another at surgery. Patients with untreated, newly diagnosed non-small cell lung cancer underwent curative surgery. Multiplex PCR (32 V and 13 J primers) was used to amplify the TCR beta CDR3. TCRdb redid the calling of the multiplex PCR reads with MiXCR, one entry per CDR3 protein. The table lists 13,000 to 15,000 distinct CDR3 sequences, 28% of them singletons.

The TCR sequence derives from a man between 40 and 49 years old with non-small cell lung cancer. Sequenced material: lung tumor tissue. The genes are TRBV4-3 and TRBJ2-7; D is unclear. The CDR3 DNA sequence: TGCGCCAGCAGCCAAGATGGGCAGAGCTCCTACGAGCAGTACTTC. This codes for CASSQDGQSSYEQYF.